One and the same sample provided the 6 T cell receptor beta chains below, sequenced in a study of T-cell memory formation after mild COVID-19. MiXCR, applied by TCRdb to the 5' RACE reads, yields one record per CDR3 protein. The table shows about 560,000 distinct CDR3 sequences, with less than 25% occurring only once. Specimen: PBMCs or a T cell subset sorted from them (not recorded which). These receptors all come from an adult woman who had mild COVID-19 (a few samples of this study predate the infection). Cell type and time point are not known.

This chain uses TRBV27 with TRBJ1-2, with 8 bases aligning to TRBD1. Germline trimming cut 8 bases from V and 7 bases from J; bases unmatched to any gene: 12. Germline V gene lookup returns CDR1 MNHEY and CDR2 SMNVEV (reference sequence). This CDR3 is built from 14 residues. The CDR3 loop is CASGSIRGQGGYTF. CDR3 DNA: TGTGCCAGCGGCTCGATCAGGGGGCAAGGTGGCTACACCTTC.

This chain joins TRBV29-1 and TRBJ2-5, with 7 bases matching TRBD2. The V segment lost 7 bases and the J segment 1 base; nucleotides outside the gene matches: 15. There are 16 residues in the CDR3. CDR1 SQVTM and CDR2 ANQGSEA come from the germline V gene. DNA of the CDR3: TGCAGCGCTGCCCGAGGGAGGGTGAGGGGCCAAGAGACCCAGTACTTC. Amino acids: CSAARGRVRGQETQYF.

This clonotype was counted between two and nine times. This chain uses TRBV29-1 with TRBJ1-5; D is ambiguous. The CDR3 totals 13 residues. Germline V gene lookup returns CDR1 SQVTM and CDR2 ANQGSEA. V lost 4 bases and J lost 7, with 14 bases in between. The CDR3 is CSVGEEAGQPQHF. CDR3 nucleotide sequence: TGCAGCGTTGGAGAGGAGGCAGGCCAGCCCCAGCATTTT.

The V gene is TRBV30, the J gene TRBJ1-1; the D gene is possibly TRBD1 (6 bases). V was cut by 2 bases and J by 8 bases, with 12 bases left in between. The length of the CDR3 is 12 residues. Germline loops: CDR1 GTSNPN, CDR2 SVGIG (reference sequence). This CDR3 is CAWSPQGNEAFF. The CDR3 DNA reads as TGTGCCTGGAGTCCACAGGGAAACGAAGCTTTCTTT. Supplemented by reference TRBV30 and TRBJ1-1, the full variable domain reads SQTIHQWPATLVQPVGSPLSLECTVEGTSNPNLYWYRQAAGRGLQLLFYSVGIGQISSEVPQNLSASRPQDRQFILSSKKLLLSDSGFYLCAWSPQGNEAFFGQGTRLTVV.

CDR3 loop: CAINHEQYF. In nucleotides, the CDR3 is TGTGCCATCAACCACGAGCAGTACTTC. The chain carries TRBV10-3 and TRBJ2-7; D gene ambiguous. Per the germline V gene, CDR1 is ENHRY and CDR2 is SYGVKD. The V gene lost 7 bases and the J gene lost 5 bases, with 3 bases spanning the gap. This CDR3 comprises 9 residues.

This clonotype turned up a few times. The chain recombines TRBV5-1 with TRBJ1-4; the D gene is possibly TRBD1 (6 bases). The CDR3 is made up of 17 amino acids. Trimming stripped 4 bases from V and 3 bases from J, with 19 bases between. Germline V gene sequence: CDR1 SGHRS, CDR2 YFSETQ. This CDR3 reads CASSRVTGITANEKLFF. The CDR3 DNA follows: TGCGCCAGCAGCCGGGTTACAGGGATAACGGCTAATGAAAAACTGTTTTTT.